This T cell receptor beta chain was captured by sequencing in a study of OX40 agonist ivuxolimab in advanced cancers. On the study more broadly: Treatment of patients was with ivuxolimab, an agonistic anti-OX40 (CD134) antibody. Prior anti-PD-1, anti-PD-L1 or anti-CTLA-4 therapy did not bar entry, and about 38% had some. Notes on the study in general: CD4+ and CD8+ blood T cells expanded clonally by week 6 at 0.1 to 3.0 mg/kg. Antigen specificity remained undetermined for the expanded peripheral T cells.

Turning to this clone: Antigen: not known.

Germline V gene sequence: CDR1 MNHNS, CDR2 SASEGT. The CDR3 length is 13 residues. V was cut by 6 bases and J by 7 bases, with 13 bases left in between. The protocol was immunoSEQ multiplex PCR, while the TCRdb copy is restricted to in-frame clones and leaves out a portion. This table has fewer than 95,000 clones, approximately 90% appearing once. The sample consisted of CD4+ or CD8+ T cells sorted from blood, taken in a trial of the OX40 agonist ivuxolimab. This clonotype was obtained from an adult with an advanced solid tumor such as melanoma, head and neck, liver or kidney cancer. The rearrangement uses TRBV6-1 and TRBJ2-1, with D perhaps TRBD2 (5 bases). CDR3: CASSREALNEQFF. The CDR3 DNA sequence: TGTGCCAGCAGCCGGGAAGCCTTAAATGAGCAGTTCTTC.